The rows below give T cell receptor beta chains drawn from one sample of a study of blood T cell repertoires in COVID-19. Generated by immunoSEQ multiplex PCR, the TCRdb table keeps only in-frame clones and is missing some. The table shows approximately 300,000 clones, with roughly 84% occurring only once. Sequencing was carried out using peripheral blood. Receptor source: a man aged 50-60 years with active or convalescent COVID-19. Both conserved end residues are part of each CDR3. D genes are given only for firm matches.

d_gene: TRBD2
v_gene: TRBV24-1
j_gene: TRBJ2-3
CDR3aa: CATSDSFGGAYTQYF

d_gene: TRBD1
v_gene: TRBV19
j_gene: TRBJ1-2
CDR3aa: CASRDGQGGLRGYTF

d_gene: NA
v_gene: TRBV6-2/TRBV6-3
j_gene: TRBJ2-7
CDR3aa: CASSLGASDRKEQYF

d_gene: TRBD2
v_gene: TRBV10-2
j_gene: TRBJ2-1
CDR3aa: CASSVAGADYNEQFF

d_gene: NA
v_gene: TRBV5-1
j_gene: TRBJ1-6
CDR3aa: CASSSGYLEPPLHF

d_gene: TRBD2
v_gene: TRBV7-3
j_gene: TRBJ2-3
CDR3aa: CASSERGRDTQYF

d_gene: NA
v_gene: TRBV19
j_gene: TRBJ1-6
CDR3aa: CASSAARDSWGPLHF

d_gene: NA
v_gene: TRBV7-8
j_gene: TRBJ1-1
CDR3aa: CASSPGAVNTEAFF

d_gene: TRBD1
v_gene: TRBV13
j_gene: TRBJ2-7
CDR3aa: CASSSMDRNEQYF

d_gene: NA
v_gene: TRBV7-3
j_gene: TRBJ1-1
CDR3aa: CASSLAMNTEAFF

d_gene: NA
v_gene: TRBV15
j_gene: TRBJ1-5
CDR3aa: CATSSSGVGQPQHF

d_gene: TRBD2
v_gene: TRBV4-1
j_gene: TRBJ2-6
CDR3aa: CASSQVASGGASGANVLTF

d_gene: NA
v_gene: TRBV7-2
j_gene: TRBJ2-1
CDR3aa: CASSLVGRDNEQFF

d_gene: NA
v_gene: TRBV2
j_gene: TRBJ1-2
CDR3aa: CASSAGRGNGYTF

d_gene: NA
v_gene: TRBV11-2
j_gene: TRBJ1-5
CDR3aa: CASSRDWKGNQPQHF

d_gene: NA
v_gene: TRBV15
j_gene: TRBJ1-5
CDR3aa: CATTPGDGYQPQHF

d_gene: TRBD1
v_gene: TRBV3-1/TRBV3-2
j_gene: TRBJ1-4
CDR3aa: CASSQDLDRGNEKLFF

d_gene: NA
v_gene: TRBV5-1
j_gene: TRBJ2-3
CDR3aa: CASSYLGIRTDTQYF

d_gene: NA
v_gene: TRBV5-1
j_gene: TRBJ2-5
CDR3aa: CASSLGSSDSGETQYF

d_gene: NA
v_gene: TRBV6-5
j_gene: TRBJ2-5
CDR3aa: CASSYDTGKETQYF

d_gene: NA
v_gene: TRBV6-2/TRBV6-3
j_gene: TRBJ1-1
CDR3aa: CASSYRGGAGNTEAFF

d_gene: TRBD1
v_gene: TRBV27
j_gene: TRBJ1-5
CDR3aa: CASSLSGTGGNQPQHF

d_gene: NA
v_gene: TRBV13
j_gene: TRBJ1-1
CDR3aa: CASSLGTVNTEAFF

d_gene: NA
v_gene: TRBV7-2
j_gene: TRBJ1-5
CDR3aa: CASSSQGDQPQHF

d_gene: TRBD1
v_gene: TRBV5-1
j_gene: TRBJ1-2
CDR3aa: CASSWGQADYGYTF

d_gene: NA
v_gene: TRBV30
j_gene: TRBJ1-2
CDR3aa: CAWSVNGVGGYTF

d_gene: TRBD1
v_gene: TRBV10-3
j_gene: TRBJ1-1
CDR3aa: CAISEGGQGARDEAFF

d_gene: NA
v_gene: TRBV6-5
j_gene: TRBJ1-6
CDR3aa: CASSPTSNSPLHF

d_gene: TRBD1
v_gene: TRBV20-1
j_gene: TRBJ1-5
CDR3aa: CSASSGGRGNQPQHF

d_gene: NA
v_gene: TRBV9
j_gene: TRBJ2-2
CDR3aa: CASSGAPGELFF

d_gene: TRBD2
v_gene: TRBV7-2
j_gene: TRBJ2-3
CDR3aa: CASSTPQTSGGAVDTQYF

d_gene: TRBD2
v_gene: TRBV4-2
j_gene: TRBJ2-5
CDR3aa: CASSQPGTSGSAAGETQYF

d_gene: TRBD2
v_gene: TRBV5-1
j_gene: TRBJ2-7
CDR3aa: CASSLFRTSGSSYEQYF

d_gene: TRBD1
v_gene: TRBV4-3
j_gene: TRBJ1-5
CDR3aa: CASSPQRQGVFNQPQHF

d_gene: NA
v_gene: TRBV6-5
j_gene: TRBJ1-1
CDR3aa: CASTPGGRNTEAFF

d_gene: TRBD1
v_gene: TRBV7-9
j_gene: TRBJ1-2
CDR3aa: CASSLADRGYGYTF

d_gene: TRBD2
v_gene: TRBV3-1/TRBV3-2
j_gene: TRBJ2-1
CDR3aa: CASSGGGANEQFF

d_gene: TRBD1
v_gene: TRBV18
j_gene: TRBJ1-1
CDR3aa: CASSADRARGTEAFF

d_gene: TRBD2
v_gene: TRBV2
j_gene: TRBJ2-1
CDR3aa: CASSESGASYNEQFF

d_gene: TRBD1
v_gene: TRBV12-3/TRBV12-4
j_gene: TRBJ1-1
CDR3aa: CASRQGAVTEAFF

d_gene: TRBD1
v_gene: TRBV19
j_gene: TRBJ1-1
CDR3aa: CASSMAPQGANTEAFF

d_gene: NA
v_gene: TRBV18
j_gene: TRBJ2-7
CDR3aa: CASSPNDRFGYEQYF

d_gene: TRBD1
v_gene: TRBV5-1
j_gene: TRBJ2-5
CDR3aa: CASSILGQGSETQYF

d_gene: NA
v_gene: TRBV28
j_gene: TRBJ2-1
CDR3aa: CATSSYNEQFF

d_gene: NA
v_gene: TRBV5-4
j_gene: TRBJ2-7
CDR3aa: CASSLGQGSPYEQYF

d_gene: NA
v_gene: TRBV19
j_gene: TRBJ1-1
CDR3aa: CASSIGQTYPLNTEAFF

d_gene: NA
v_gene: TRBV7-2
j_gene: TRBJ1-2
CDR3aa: CASSLRLTRAGYTF

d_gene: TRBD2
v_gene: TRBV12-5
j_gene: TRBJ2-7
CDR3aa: CASGLGPTVAGGPYEQYF

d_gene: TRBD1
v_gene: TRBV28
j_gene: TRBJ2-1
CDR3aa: CASSPGKGAHNEQFF

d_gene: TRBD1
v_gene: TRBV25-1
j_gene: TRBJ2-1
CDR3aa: CASSGNRGRRNEQFF

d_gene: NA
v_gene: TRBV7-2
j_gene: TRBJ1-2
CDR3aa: CASSPVSGSHGYTF

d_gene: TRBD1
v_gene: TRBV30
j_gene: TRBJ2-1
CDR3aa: CAWSRDRVGNEQFF

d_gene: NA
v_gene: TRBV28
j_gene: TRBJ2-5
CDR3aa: CASSPHSTPTGETETQYF

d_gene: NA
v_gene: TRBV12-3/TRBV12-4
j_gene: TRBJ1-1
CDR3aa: CASSLNWAEAFF

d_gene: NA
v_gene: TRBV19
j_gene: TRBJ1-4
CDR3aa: CASSIGISEKLFF

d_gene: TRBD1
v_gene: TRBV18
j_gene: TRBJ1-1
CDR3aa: CASSTTGDKNTEAFF

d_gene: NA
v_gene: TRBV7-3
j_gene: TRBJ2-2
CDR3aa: CASSLTARGTGELFF